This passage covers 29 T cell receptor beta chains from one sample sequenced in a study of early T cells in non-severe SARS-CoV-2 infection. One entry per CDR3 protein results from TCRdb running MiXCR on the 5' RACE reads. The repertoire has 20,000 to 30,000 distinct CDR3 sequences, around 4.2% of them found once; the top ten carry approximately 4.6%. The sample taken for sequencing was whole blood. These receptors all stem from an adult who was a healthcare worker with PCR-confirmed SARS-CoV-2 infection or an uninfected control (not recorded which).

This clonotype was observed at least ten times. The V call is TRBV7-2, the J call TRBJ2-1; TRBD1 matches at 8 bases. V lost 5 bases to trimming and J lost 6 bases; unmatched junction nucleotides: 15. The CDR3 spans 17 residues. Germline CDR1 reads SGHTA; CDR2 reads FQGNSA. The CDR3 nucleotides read TGTGCCAGCAGCACACGTCCGCGGACAGGGATGGGCAATGAGCAGTTCTTC. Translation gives CASSTRPRTGMGNEQFF.

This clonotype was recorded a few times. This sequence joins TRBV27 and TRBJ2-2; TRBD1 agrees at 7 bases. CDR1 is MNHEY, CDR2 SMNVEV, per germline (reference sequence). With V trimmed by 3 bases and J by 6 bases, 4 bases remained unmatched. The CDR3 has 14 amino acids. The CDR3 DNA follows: TGTGCCAGCAGTTTTGTAACAGGGGCCGGGGAGCTGTTTTTT. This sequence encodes CASSFVTGAGELFF.

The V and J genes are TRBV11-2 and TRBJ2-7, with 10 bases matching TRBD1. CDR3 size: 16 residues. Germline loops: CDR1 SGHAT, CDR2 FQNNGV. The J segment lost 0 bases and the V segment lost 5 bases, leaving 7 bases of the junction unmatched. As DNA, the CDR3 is TGTGCCAGCAGCCGATCGACAGGGGGCGGCTCCTACGAGCAGTACTTC. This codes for CASSRSTGGGSYEQYF.

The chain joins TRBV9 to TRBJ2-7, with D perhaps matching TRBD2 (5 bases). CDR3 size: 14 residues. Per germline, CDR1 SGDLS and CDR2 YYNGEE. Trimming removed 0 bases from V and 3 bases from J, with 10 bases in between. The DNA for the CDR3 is TGTGCCAGCAGCGTAGAAGAGAGCGGCTACGAGCAGTACTTC. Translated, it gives CASSVEESGYEQYF.

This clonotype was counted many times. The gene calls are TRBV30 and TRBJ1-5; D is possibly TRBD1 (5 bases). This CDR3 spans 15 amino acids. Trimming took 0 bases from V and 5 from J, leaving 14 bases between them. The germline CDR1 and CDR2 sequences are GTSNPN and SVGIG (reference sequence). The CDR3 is CAWSVSDSRDQPQHF. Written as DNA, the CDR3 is TGTGCCTGGAGTGTATCCGACAGCAGAGATCAGCCCCAGCATTTT.

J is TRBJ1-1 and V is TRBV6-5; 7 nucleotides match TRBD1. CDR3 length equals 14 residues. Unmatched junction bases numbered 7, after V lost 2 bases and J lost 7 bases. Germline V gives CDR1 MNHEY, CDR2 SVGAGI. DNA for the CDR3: TGTGCCAGCAGTTACACGGGCGGGACAGATGAAGCTTTCTTT. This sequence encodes CASSYTGGTDEAFF.

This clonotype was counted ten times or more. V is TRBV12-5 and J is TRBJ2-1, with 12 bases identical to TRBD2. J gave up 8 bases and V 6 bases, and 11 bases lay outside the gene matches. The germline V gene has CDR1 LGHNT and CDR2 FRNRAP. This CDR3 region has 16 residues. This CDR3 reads CASGPGLAGPTDEQFF. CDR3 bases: TGTGCTAGTGGGCCAGGACTAGCGGGGCCCACCGATGAGCAGTTCTTC.

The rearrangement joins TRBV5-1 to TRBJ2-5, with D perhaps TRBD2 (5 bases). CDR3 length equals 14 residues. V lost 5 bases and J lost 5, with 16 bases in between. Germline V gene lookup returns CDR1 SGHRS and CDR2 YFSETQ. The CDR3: CASRPTLPGETQYF. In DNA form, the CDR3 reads TGCGCCAGCAGACCTACCCTACCGGGGGAGACCCAGTACTTC.

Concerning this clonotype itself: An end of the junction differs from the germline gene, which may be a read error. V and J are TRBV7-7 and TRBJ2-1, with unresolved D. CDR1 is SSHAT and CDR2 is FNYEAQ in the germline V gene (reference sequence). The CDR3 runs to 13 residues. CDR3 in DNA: TGTGCTAGCAGCTCCGCCTACGGCAATGAGCAGTTCTTC. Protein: CASSSAYGNEQFF.

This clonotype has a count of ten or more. CDR3 in amino acids: CASSQDRTGPYYGYTF. Written as DNA, the CDR3 is TGCGCCAGCAGCCAAGATCGGACAGGGCCCTACTATGGCTACACCTTC. The chain recombines TRBV4-1 with TRBJ1-2; 8 nucleotides align to TRBD1. Germline loops: CDR1 MGHRA, CDR2 YSYEKL. The CDR3 length is 16 residues. V shed 0 bases and J 3 bases; nucleotides not matched to a gene: 6.

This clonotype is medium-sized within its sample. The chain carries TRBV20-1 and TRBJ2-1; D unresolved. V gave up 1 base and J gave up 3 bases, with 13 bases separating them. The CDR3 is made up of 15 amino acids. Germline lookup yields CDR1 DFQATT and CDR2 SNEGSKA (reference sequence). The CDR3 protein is CSARGATKNYNEQFF. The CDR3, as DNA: TGCAGTGCTAGAGGGGCTACCAAAAACTACAATGAGCAGTTCTTC.

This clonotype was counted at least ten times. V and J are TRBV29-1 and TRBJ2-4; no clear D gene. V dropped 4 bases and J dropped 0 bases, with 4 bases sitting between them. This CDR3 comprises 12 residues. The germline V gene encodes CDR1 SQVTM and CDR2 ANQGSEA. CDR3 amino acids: CSVGRAKNIQYF. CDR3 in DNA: TGCAGCGTTGGCAGAGCCAAAAACATTCAGTACTTC.

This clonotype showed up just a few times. The CDR3 spells CATSDLDYPNTGELFF. CDR3 DNA: TGTGCCACCAGTGACCTGGACTATCCGAACACCGGGGAGCTGTTTTTT. This chain joins TRBV24-1 and TRBJ2-2, with D possibly being TRBD2 (6 bases). The CDR3 sequence is 16 residues long. Germline assignment: CDR1 KGHDR and CDR2 SFDVKD. Trimming shortened V by 4 bases and J by 0 bases, and 11 bases separated the two germline ends.

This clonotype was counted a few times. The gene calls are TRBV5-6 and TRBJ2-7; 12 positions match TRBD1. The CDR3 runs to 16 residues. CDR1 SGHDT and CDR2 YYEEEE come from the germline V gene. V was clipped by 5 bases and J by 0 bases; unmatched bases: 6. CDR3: CASRGQGALSSYEQYF. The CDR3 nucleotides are TGTGCCAGCAGGGGACAGGGGGCTTTGAGCTCCTACGAGCAGTACTTC.

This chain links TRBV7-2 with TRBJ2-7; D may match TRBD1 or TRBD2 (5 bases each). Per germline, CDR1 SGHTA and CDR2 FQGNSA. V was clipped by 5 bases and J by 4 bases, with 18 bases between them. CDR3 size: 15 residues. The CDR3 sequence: CASSQQDGGRYEQYF. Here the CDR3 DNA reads TGTGCCAGCAGCCAACAGGACGGAGGAAGGTACGAGCAGTACTTC.

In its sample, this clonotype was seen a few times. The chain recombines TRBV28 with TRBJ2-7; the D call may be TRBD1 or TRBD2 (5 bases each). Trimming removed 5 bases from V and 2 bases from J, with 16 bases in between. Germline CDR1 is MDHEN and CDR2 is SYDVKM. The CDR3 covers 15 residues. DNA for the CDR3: TGTGCCAGCAGTCGCGCCCGGGGCAGTACCTACGAGCAGTACTTC. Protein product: CASSRARGSTYEQYF.

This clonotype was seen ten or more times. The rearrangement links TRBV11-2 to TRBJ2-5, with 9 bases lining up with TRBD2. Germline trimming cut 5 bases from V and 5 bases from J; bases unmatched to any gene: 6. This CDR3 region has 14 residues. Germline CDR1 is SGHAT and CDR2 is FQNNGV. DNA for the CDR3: TGTGCCAGCAGCCCGGGACTAGCTAAGGAGACCCAGTACTTC. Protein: CASSPGLAKETQYF. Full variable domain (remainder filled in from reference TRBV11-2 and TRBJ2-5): EAGVAQSPRYKIIEKRQSVAFWCNPISGHATLYWYQQILGQGPKLLIQFQNNGVVDDSQLPKDRFSAERLKGVDSTLKIQPAKLEDSAVYLCASSPGLAKETQYFGPGTRLLVL.

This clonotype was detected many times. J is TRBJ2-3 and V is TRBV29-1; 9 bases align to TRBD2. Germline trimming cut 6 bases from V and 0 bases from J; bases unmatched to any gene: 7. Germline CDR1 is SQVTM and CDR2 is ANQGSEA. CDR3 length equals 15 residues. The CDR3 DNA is TGCAGCGTAACAAGCGGGGGGACTAGCACAGATACGCAGTATTTT. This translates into CSVTSGGTSTDTQYF.

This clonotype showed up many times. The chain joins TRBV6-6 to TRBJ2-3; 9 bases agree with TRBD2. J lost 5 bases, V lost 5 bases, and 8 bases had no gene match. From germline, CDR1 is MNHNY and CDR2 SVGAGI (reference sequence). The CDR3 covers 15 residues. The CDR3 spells CASSNAGGPGDTQYF. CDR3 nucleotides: TGTGCCAGCAGTAACGCGGGGGGGCCAGGAGATACGCAGTATTTT.

The CDR3 nucleotides are TGTGCCAGCAGTTTCTACCCTCTAGTTAGCGATCGCTCCTACGAGCAGTACTTC. This sequence encodes CASSFYPLVSDRSYEQYF. The rearrangement uses TRBV28 and TRBJ2-7; D perhaps matches TRBD2 (5 bases). This CDR3 is 18 amino acids long. Germline CDR1 reads MDHEN; CDR2 reads SYDVKM. V lost 3 bases and J 0 bases, leaving 21 bases between the germline ends.

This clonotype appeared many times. CDR3 in DNA: TGTGCCATCAGTGACAAAGGGGGCCTCTCCTCCGGCTACACCTTC. Translation: CAISDKGGLSSGYTF. The chain has TRBV10-3 and TRBJ1-2; 7 nucleotides align to TRBD1. Trimming at V came to 3 bases and at J to 8 bases, leaving 12 bases not matched to a gene. The CDR3 loop spans 15 amino acids. The germline CDR1 and CDR2 sequences are ENHRY and SYGVKD.

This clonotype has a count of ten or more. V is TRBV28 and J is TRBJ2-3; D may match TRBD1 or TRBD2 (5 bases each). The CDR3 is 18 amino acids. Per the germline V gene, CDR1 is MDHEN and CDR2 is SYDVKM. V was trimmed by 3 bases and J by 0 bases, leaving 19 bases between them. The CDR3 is CASSFDNSGTLSTDTQYF. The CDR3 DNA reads TGTGCCAGCAGTTTTGATAATTCAGGGACCCTTAGCACAGATACGCAGTATTTT.

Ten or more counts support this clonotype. The CDR3 sequence is CASSQHGRTEAFF. The DNA of the CDR3 is TGTGCCAGCAGCCAGCATGGGAGAACTGAAGCTTTCTTT. The chain carries TRBV7-9 and TRBJ1-1, with D uncertain. The CDR3 covers 13 residues. V was shortened by 5 bases and J by 5 bases, with 12 bases between the two germline ends. Germline lookup yields CDR1 SEHNR and CDR2 FQNEAQ (reference sequence).

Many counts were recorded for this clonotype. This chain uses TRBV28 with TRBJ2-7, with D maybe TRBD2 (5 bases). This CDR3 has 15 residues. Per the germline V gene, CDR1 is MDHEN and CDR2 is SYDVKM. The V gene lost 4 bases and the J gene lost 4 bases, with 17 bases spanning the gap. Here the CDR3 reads CASSSPLGNPYEQYF. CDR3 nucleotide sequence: TGTGCCAGCAGTTCCCCTCTCGGGAACCCATACGAGCAGTACTTC.

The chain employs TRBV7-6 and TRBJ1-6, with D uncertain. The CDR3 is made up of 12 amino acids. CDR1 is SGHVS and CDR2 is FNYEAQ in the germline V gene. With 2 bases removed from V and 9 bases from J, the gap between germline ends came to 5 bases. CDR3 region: CASSLWGSPLHF. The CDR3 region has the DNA TGTGCCAGCAGCTTATGGGGTTCACCCCTCCACTTT.

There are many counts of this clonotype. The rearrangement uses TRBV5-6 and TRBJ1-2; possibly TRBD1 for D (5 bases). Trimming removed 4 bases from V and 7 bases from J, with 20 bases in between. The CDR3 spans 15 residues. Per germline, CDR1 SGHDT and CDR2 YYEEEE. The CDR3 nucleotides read TGTGCCAGCAGCAACAATTTTTGGACAAAGGTTGGCTACACCTTC. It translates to CASSNNFWTKVGYTF.

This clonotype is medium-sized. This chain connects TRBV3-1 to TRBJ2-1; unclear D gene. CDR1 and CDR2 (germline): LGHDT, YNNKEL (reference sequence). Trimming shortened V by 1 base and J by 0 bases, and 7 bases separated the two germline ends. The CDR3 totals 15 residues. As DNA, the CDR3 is TGTGCCAGCAGCCAAGTCGTTACCTCCTACAATGAGCAGTTCTTC. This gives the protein CASSQVVTSYNEQFF.

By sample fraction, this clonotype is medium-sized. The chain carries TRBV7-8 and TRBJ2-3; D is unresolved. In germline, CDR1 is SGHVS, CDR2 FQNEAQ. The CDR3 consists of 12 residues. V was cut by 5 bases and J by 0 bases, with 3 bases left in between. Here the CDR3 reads CASSPSTDTQYF. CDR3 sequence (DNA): TGTGCCAGCAGCCCGAGCACAGATACGCAGTATTTT. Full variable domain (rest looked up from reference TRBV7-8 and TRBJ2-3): GAGVSQSPRYKVAKRGQDVALRCDPISGHVSLFWYQQALGQGPEFLTYFQNEAQLDKSGLPSDRFFAERPEGSVSTLKIQRTQQEDSAVYLCASSPSTDTQYFGPGTRLTVL.

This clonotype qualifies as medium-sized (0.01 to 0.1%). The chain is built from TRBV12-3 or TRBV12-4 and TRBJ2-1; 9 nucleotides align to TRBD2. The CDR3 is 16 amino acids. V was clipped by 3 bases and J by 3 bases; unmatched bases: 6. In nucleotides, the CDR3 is TGTGCCAGCAGTTTTTTAGCGGGGGCCTACTACAATGAGCAGTTCTTC. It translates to CASSFLAGAYYNEQFF.